The clone carrying this T cell receptor (beta chain) was observed many times. The same CDR3 can be traced to other DNA sequences in this sample. The protocol was immunoSEQ multiplex PCR, while the TCRdb copy is restricted to in-frame clones and leaves out a portion. Found here are some 1 million clones, about 74% of them singletons; the top ten hold approximately 1.5%. The sample is drawn from a study of shared clonotypes between healthy human individuals. V was trimmed by 0 bases and J by 5 bases, leaving 6 bases between them. This CDR3 region has 13 residues. The V gene's germline CDR1 is SGHTA and CDR2 FQGNSA.

The specimen sequenced was memory CD4+ T cells sorted from blood. Subset: CD45RA-negative fraction. The chain uses TRBV7-2 and TRBJ2-3; D is perhaps TRBD1 or TRBD2 (5 bases each). The TCR comes from a man aged 18 to 30 in good health. CDR3 protein: CASSLAGVDTQYF. The CDR3 DNA reads TGTGCCAGCAGCTTAGCGGGGGTAGATACGCAGTATTTT.